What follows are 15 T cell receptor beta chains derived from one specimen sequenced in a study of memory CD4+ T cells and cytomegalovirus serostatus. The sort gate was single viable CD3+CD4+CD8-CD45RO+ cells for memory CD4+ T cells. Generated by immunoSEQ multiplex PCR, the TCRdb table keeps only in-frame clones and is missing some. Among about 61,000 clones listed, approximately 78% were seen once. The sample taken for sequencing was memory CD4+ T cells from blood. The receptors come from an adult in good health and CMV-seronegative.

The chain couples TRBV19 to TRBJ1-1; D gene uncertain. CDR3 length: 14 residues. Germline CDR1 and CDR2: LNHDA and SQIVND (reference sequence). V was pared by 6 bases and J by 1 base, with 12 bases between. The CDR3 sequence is CASRERHKNTEAFF. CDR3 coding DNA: TGTGCCAGTAGAGAGAGACATAAGAACACTGAAGCTTTCTTT.

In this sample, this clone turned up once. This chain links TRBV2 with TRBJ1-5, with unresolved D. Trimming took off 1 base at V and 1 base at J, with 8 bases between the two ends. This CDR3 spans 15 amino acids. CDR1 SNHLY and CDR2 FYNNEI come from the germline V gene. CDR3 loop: CASSEVGRSNQPQHF. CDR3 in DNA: TGTGCCAGCAGTGAAGTAGGGCGCAGCAATCAGCCCCAGCATTTT.

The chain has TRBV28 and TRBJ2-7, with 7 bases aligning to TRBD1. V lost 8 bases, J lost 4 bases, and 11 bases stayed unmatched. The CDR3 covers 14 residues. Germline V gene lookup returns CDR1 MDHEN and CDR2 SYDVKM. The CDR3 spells CASGPPGTAYEQYF. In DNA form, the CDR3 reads TGTGCCAGCGGCCCTCCCGGGACAGCTTACGAGCAGTACTTC.

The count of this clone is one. CDR3 loop: CATSRGASAGQETQYF. CDR3 bases: TGTGCCACCAGCAGAGGGGCCTCGGCAGGGCAAGAGACCCAGTACTTC. This chain uses TRBV15 with TRBJ2-5; the D gene is possibly TRBD1 (5 bases). The CDR3 spans 16 residues. Germline V gene data show CDR1 as LNHNV and CDR2 as YYDKDF (reference sequence). V was trimmed by 1 base and J by 2 bases, leaving 14 bases between them.

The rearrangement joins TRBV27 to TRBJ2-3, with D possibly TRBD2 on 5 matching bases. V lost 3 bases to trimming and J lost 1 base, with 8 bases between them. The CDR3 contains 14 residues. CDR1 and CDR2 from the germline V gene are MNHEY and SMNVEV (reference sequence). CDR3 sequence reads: CASSFSRGTDTQYF. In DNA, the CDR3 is TGTGCCAGCAGTTTCTCGCGGGGCACAGATACGCAGTATTTT.

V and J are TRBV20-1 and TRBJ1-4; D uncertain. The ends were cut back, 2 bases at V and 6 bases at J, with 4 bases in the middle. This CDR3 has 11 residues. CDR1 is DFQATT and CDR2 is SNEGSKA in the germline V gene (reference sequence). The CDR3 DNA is TGCAGTGCTAGACTCCATGAAAAACTGTTTTTT. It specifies CSARLHEKLFF.

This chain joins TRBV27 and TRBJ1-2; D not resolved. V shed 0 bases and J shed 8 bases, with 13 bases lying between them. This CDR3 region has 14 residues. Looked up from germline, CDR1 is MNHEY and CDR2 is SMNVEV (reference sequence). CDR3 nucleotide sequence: TGTGCCAGCAGTTTATCGCGTACCCCGGGGGGCTACACCTTC. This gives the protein CASSLSRTPGGYTF.

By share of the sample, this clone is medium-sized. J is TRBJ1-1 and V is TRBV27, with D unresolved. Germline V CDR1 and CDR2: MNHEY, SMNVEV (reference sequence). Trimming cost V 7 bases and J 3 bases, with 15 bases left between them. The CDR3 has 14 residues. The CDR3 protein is CASNRRADDTEAFF. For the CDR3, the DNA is TGTGCCAGCAATCGGAGGGCGGACGACACTGAAGCTTTCTTT.

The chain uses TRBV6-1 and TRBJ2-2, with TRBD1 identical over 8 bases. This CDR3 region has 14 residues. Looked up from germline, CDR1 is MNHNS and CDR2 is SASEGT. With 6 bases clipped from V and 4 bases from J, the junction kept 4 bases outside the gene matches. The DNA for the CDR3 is TGTGCCAGCAGGGCGGGACAGGCCACCGGGGAGCTGTTTTTT. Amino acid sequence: CASRAGQATGELFF.

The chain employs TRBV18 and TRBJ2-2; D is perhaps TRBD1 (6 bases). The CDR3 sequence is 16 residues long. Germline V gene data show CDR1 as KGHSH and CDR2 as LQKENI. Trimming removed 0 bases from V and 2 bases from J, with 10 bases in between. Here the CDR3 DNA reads TGTGCCAGCTCACCACCCGGACAGCGCAACACCGGGGAGCTGTTTTTT. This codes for CASSPPGQRNTGELFF.

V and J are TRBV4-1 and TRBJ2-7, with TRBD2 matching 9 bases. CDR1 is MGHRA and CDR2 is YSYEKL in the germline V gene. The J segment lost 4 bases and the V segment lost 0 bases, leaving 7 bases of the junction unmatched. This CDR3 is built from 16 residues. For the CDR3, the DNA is TGCGCCAGCAGCCAAGACTTCACTAGCGGGTTTTACGAGCAGTACTTC. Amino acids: CASSQDFTSGFYEQYF.

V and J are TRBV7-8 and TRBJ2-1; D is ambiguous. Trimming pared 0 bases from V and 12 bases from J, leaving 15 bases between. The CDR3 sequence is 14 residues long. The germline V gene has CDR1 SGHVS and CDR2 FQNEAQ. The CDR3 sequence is CASSLALRSPGQFF. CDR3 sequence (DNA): TGTGCCAGCAGCTTAGCGCTTAGGTCCCCCGGGCAGTTCTTC.

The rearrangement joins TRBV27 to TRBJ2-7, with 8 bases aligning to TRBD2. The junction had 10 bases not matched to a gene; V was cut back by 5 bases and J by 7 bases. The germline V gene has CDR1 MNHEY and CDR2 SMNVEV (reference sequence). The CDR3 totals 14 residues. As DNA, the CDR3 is TGTGCCAGCAGTAGCGGGAGTAGGTTTTGGGAGCAGTACTTC. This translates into CASSSGSRFWEQYF.

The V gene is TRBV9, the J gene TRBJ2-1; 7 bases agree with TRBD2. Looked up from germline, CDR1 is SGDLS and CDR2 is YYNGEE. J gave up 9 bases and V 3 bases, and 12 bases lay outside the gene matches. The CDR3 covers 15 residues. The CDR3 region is CASSALPSGASEQFF. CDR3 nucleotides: TGTGCCAGCAGCGCCCTCCCAAGCGGGGCTAGTGAGCAGTTCTTC.

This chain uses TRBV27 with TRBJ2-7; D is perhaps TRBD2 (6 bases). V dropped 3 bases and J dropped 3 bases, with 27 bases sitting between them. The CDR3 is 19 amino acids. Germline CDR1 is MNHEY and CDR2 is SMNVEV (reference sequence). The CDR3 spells CASSFRRGRGANLFYEQYF. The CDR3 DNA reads TGTGCCAGCAGTTTCAGGAGGGGTCGCGGGGCGAACCTATTCTACGAGCAGTACTTC.